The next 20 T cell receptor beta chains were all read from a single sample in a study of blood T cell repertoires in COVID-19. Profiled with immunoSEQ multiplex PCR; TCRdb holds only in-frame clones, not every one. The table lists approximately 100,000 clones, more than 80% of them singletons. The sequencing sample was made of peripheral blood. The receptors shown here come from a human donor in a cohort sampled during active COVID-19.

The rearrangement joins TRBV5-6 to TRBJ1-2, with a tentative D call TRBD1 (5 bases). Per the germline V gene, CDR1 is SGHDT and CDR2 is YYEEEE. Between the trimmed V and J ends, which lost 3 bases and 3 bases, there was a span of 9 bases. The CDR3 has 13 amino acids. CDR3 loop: CASSSGVDYGYTF. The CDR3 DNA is TGTGCCAGCAGCTCGGGGGTGGACTATGGCTACACCTTC. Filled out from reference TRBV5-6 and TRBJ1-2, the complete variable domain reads DAGVTQSPTHLIKTRGQQVTLRCSPKSGHDTVSWYQQALGQGPQFIFQYYEEEERQRGNFPDRFSGHQFPNYSSELNVNALLLGDSALYLCASSSGVDYGYTFGSGTRLTVV.

CDR3 protein: CASRGPRGALRNQPQHF. In DNA form, the CDR3 reads TGTGCCAGTAGGGGCCCTAGGGGTGCGTTACGGAATCAGCCCCAGCATTTT. V is TRBV19 and J is TRBJ1-5; perhaps TRBD1 as D (5 bases). Germline V gene data show CDR1 as LNHDA and CDR2 as SQIVND (reference sequence). The CDR3 is made up of 17 amino acids. Trimming shortened V by 6 bases and J by 4 bases, and 22 bases separated the two germline ends. Full variable domain (rest looked up from reference TRBV19 and TRBJ1-5): DGGITQSPKYLFRKEGQNVTLSCEQNLNHDAMYWYRQDPGQGLRLIYYSQIVNDFQKGDIAEGYSVSREKKESFPLTVTSAQKNPTAFYLCASRGPRGALRNQPQHFGDGTRLSIL.

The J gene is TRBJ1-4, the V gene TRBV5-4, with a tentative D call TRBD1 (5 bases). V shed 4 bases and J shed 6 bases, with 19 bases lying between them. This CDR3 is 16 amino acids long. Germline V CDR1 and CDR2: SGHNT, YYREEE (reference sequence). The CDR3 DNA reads TGTGCCAGCAGCCCCGCTCGGGGGACGAATGATGAAAAACTGTTTTTT. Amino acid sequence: CASSPARGTNDEKLFF.

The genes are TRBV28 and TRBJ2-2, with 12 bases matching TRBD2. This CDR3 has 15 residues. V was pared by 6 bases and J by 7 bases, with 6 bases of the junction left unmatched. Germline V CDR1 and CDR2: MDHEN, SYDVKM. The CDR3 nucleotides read TGTGCCAGCAGCCGACTAGCGGGAGTGGTCGGGGAGCTGTTTTTT. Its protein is CASSRLAGVVGELFF.

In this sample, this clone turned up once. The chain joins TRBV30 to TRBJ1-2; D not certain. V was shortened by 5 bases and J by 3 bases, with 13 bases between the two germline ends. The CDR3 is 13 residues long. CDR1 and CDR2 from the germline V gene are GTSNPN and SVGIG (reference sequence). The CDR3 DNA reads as TGTGCCTGGGCGCGTAATAGTTACTATGGCTACACCTTC. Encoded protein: CAWARNSYYGYTF.

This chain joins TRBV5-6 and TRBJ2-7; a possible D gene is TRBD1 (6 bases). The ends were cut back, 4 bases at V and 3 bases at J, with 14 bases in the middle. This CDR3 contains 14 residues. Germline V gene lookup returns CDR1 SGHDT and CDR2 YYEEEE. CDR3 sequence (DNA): TGTGCCAGCAGCAAAGACCAGGGGTACTACGAGCAGTACTTC. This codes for CASSKDQGYYEQYF.

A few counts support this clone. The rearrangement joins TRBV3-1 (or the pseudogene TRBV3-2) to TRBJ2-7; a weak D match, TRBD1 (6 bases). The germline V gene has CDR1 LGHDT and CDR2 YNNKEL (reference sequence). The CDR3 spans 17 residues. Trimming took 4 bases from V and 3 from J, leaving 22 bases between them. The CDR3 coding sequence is TGTGCCAGCAGCCTCGCTACCCGCCAGGGGCTGGACTACGAGCAGTACTTC. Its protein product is CASSLATRQGLDYEQYF.

The CDR3 DNA follows: TGTGCCATTAGCGGGCTTCTCACCGGGGAGCTGTTTTTT. It translates to CAISGLLTGELFF. The V gene is TRBV12-3 or TRBV12-4, the J gene TRBJ2-2, with 7 bases matching TRBD2. V dropped 10 bases and J dropped 4; count of bases not matched to a gene: 6. CDR3 length: 13 residues.

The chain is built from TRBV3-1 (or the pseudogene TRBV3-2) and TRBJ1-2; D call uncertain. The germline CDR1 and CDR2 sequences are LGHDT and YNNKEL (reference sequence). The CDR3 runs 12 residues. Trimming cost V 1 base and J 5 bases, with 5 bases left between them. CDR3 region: CASSQVRYGYTF. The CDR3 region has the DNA TGTGCCAGCAGCCAAGTACGGTATGGCTACACCTTC.

CDR3 protein: CASRGTSGGEETQYF. In DNA, the CDR3 is TGTGCCAGCAGAGGGACTAGCGGGGGAGAAGAGACCCAGTACTTC. The V call is TRBV5-4, the J call TRBJ2-5; 14 bases are a match to TRBD2. CDR3 length: 15 residues. Germline V gives CDR1 SGHNT, CDR2 YYREEE (reference sequence). The ends lost 5 bases at V and 3 bases at J; junction bases unmatched: 3. The complete variable domain, with remaining parts taken from reference TRBV5-4 and TRBJ2-5, reads ETGVTQSPTHLIKTRGQQVTLRCSSQSGHNTVSWYQQALGQGPQFIFQYYREEENGRGNFPPRFSGLQFPNYSSELNVNALELDDSALYLCASRGTSGGEETQYFGPGTRLLVL.

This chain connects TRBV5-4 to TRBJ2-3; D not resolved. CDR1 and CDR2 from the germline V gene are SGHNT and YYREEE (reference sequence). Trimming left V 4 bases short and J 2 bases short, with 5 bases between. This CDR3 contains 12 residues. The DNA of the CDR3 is TGTGCCAGCAGCCCTACCACAGATACGCAGTATTTT. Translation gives CASSPTTDTQYF.

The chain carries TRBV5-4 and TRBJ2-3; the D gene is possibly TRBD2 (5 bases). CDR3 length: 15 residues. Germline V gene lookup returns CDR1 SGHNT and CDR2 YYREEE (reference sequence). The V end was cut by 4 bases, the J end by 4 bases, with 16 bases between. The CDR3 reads CASSVLGRIADTQYF. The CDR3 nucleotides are TGTGCCAGCAGCGTACTAGGTAGGATCGCAGATACGCAGTATTTT.

DNA of the CDR3: TGTGCCAGCAGTTTTTACGGGGGGGCTGGGGGAGAGACCCAGTACTTC. It encodes CASSFYGGAGGETQYF. V gene TRBV7-2 combines with J gene TRBJ2-5; TRBD2 matches 8 bases. CDR1 and CDR2 from the germline V gene are SGHTA and FQGNSA. V shed 6 bases and J 4 bases; nucleotides not matched to a gene: 13. CDR3 length: 16 residues.

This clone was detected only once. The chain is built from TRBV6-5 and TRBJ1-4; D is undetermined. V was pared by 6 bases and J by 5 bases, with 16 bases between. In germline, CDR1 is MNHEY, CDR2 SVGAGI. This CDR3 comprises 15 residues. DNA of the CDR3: TGTGCCAGCAGCCCCTCTTGGAGTTTAAATGAAAAACTGTTTTTT. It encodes CASSPSWSLNEKLFF.

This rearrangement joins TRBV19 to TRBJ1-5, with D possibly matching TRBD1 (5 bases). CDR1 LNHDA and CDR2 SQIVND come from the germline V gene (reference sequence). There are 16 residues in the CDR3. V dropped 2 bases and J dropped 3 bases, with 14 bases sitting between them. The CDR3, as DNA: TGTGCCAGTAGTATAACAGGCACCTTCTCCAATCAGCCCCAGCATTTT. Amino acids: CASSITGTFSNQPQHF.

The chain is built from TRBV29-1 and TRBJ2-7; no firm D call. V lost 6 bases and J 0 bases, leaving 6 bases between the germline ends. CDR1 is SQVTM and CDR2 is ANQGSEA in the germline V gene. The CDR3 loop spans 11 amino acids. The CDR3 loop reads CSVTSSYEQYF. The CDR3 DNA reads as TGCAGCGTCACCAGCTCCTACGAGCAGTACTTC.

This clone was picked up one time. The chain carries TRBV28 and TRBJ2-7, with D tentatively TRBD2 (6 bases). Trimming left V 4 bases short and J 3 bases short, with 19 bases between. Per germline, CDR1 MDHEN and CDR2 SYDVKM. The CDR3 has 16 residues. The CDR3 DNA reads TGTGCCAGCAGTTCCCTCGGAGGGAGATCGGGCTACGAGCAGTACTTC. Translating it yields CASSSLGGRSGYEQYF.

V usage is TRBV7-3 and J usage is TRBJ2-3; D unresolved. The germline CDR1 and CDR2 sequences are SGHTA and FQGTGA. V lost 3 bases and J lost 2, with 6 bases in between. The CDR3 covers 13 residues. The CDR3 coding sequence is TGTGCCAGCAGCTTGACAATCACAGATACGCAGTATTTT. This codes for CASSLTITDTQYF.

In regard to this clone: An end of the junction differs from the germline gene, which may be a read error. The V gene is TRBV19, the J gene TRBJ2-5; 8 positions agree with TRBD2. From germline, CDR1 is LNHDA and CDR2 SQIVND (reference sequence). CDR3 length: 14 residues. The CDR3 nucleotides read TGTGCCAGTAGTGTAGACACGGGGGGGGAGACCCAGTACTTC. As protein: CASSVDTGGETQYF.

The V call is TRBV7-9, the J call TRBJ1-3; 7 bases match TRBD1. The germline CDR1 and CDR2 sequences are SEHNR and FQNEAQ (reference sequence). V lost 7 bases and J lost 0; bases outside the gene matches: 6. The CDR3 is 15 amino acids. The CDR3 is CASIEGQSSGNTIYF. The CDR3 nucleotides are TGTGCCAGCATCGAGGGACAGAGCTCTGGAAACACCATATATTTT.